These T cell receptor beta chains were read from a single sample in a study of cytomegalovirus exposure and HLA in healthy donors. Measured with immunoSEQ multiplex PCR; TCRdb has only the in-frame clones, and not every one. This sample has tens of thousands of clones, with around 90% found just once. The sequenced material came from PBMCs. All receptors come from a woman in her twenties or thirties in good health and CMV-seronegative. Each CDR3 is given with its conserved first and last residue. The D gene is left open where the match is weak. The size entry is marked missing in some rows and otherwise reads once, few, many or a size class.

V gene,CDR3 length,clone size,J gene,D gene,CDR3 protein,CDR3 DNA
TRBV27,17,.,TRBJ2-7,TRBD1,CASSLGQGAEGSYEQYF,TGTGCCAGCAGTTTAGGGCAGGGGGCGGAGGGGTCCTACGAGCAGTACTTC
TRBV4-2,16,.,TRBJ1-5,TRBD1,CASSQTIRGLNQPQHF,TGTGCCAGCAGCCAAACTATCAGGGGGCTAAATCAGCCCCAGCATTTT
TRBV6-5,16,.,TRBJ1-2,.,CASSSLQGTPGYGYTF,TGTGCCAGCAGTTCTCTGCAGGGTACCCCAGGCTATGGCTACACCTTC
TRBV2,15,.,TRBJ1-2,.,CASSELPGPNYGYTF,TGTGCCAGCAGTGAACTACCAGGTCCTAACTATGGCTACACCTTC
TRBV6-6,13,.,TRBJ1-2,.,CASSRGGSYGYTF,TGTGCCAGCAGCAGAGGGGGATCCTATGGCTACACCTTC
TRBV7-9,16,.,TRBJ2-1,TRBD2,CASSPPYSGRMDEQFF,TGTGCCAGCAGCCCACCCTATAGCGGGAGAATGGATGAGCAGTTCTTC
TRBV6-5,16,.,TRBJ2-2,TRBD2,CASSYSGGSLPGELFF,TGTGCCAGCAGTTACTCGGGGGGGAGTCTTCCCGGGGAGCTGTTTTTT
TRBV27,19,.,TRBJ2-6,.,CASSPTGTRARSGANVLTF,TGTGCCAGCAGTCCGACCGGGACAAGAGCTCGCTCTGGGGCCAACGTCCTGACTTTC
TRBV9,18,once,TRBJ2-1,TRBD2,CASSVSLPREGLIDEQFF,TGTGCCAGCAGCGTATCCCTCCCGCGGGAGGGCCTAATTGATGAGCAGTTCTTC
TRBV9,16,.,TRBJ2-2,.,CASSEALGGIGGELFF,TGTGCCAGCAGCGAGGCCCTTGGCGGGATAGGTGGGGAGCTGTTTTTT
TRBV9,13,once,TRBJ1-2,.,CASSDQGPYGYTF,TGTGCCAGCAGCGACCAGGGGCCCTATGGCTACACCTTC
TRBV10-3,16,once,TRBJ2-1,TRBD2,CAISEIGPSGSNEQFF,TGTGCCATCAGTGAGATAGGGCCTAGCGGGAGTAATGAGCAGTTCTTC
TRBV6-1,13,.,TRBJ1-5,TRBD1,CASSGQGRWPQHF,TGTGCCAGCAGCGGACAGGGGAGATGGCCCCAGCATTTT
TRBV6-1,15,.,TRBJ1-4,.,CASSELGGVNEKLFF,TGTGCCAGCAGTGAATTGGGGGGGGTTAATGAAAAACTGTTTTTT
TRBV6-5,14,.,TRBJ1-5,.,CASSYDVGSQPQHF,TGTGCCAGCAGTTACGACGTTGGGAGTCAGCCCCAGCATTTT
TRBV25-1,15,.,TRBJ2-4,.,CASSASGSSKNIQYF,TGTGCCAGCAGTGCGTCGGGTTCCTCCAAAAACATTCAGTACTTC